One and the same sample provided the 26 T cell receptor beta chains below, sequenced in a study of T cell repertoires in cytomegalovirus infection. A single record per CDR3 protein comes from TCRdb applying MiXCR to the reads. The sample lists 95,000 to 120,000 distinct CDR3 sequences, over 30% seen once, with roughly 40% in the top ten. Their antigen targets remain unknown. This specimen consisted of CD8+ T cells from cultured PBMCs, obtained from culture after CMV antigen stimulation. The receptors originated from a human donor in good health (CMV status not recorded). Some clones in this sample may be carry-over from other donors' samples.

This sequence joins TRBV29-1 and TRBJ2-1, with TRBD1 as a possible D gene (6 bases). Between the trimmed V and J ends, which lost 2 bases and 3 bases, there was a span of 11 bases. CDR3 size: 14 residues. Germline V gene data show CDR1 as SQVTM and CDR2 as ANQGSEA. The chain's CDR3 is CSVENREIYNEQFF. The CDR3 DNA sequence: TGCAGCGTTGAAAACAGGGAAATCTACAATGAGCAGTTCTTC.

This clonotype occurred a few times. CDR3 DNA sequence: TGTGCCAGCAGCTTAGTGGATCTTTACTACAATGAGCAGTTCTTC. Translation gives CASSLVDLYYNEQFF. The V gene is TRBV7-9, the J gene TRBJ2-1; D ambiguous. V was clipped by 1 base and J by 3 bases, with 10 bases between them. From germline, CDR1 is SEHNR and CDR2 FQNEAQ (reference sequence). The CDR3 length is 15 residues.

CDR3 sequence (DNA): TGTGCCAGCGCTGGTAGCGTCATCTACAATGAGCAGTTCTTC. Its translation: CASAGSVIYNEQFF. This sequence joins TRBV7-9 and TRBJ2-1, with D perhaps matching TRBD2 (5 bases). Germline V gene sequence: CDR1 SEHNR, CDR2 FQNEAQ (reference sequence). With 8 bases removed from V and 3 bases from J, the gap between germline ends came to 14 bases. The CDR3 contains 14 residues.

The gene calls are TRBV2 and TRBJ1-2; the D gene is possibly TRBD1 (5 bases). This CDR3 is built from 16 residues. With 8 bases removed from V and 2 bases from J, the gap between germline ends came to 21 bases. CDR1 SNHLY and CDR2 FYNNEI come from the germline V gene. Written as DNA, the CDR3 is TGTGCCAGCCCCGGCGGCGGGGCGGGTCTCAACTATGGCTACACCTTC. This encodes CASPGGGAGLNYGYTF.

This clonotype has a handful of counts. V gene TRBV28 combines with J gene TRBJ1-2; D is perhaps TRBD1 (5 bases). The length of the CDR3 is 15 residues. The V gene lost 6 bases and the J gene lost 3 bases, with 17 bases spanning the gap. Per the germline V gene, CDR1 is MDHEN and CDR2 is SYDVKM. Here the CDR3 DNA reads TGTGCCAGCAGGGCGACAGTGCTCCAGGACTATGGCTACACCTTC. Translated, it gives CASRATVLQDYGYTF.

The gene calls are TRBV11-2 and TRBJ2-2, with D perhaps given as TRBD1 or TRBD2 (6 bases each). Per the germline V gene, CDR1 is SGHAT and CDR2 is FQNNGV. V was shortened by 5 bases and J by 4 bases, with 17 bases between the two germline ends. This CDR3 region has 16 residues. The DNA for the CDR3 is TGTGCCAGCAGCCTCACATTCAGGGGAGGCACCGGGGAGCTGTTTTTT. Amino acids: CASSLTFRGGTGELFF.

In this sample, this clonotype turned up once. One end of the junction varies from germline; a read error may be responsible. The chain links TRBV7-8 to TRBJ2-3; D not resolved. CDR1 is SGHVS and CDR2 is FQNEAQ in the germline V gene. This CDR3 is built from 14 residues. CDR3 coding DNA: TGTACCAGCAGCCCCCATCTGGAGACAGATACGCAGTATTTT. Translation gives CTSSPHLETDTQYF.

Only a few counts were recorded for this clonotype. This sequence joins TRBV6-1 and TRBJ2-6; D not resolved. Germline V CDR1 and CDR2: MNHNS, SASEGT. V was shortened by 2 bases and J by 1 base, with 6 bases between the two germline ends. CDR3 length: 15 residues. In DNA form, the CDR3 reads TGTGCCAGCAGTGAATTGGGGTCTGGGGCCAACGTCCTGACTTTC. Its translation: CASSELGSGANVLTF.

V and J are TRBV2 and TRBJ1-1, with 9 positions matching TRBD1. Germline trimming cut 5 bases from V and 1 base from J; bases unmatched to any gene: 5. Germline V gene lookup returns CDR1 SNHLY and CDR2 FYNNEI. This CDR3 has 15 residues. The CDR3: CASSYDRGWNTEAFF. CDR3 nucleotides: TGTGCCAGCAGTTATGACAGGGGGTGGAACACTGAAGCTTTCTTT. Filled out from reference TRBV2 and TRBJ1-1, the complete variable domain reads EPEVTQTPSHQVTQMGQEVILRCVPISNHLYFYWYRQILGQKVEFLVSFYNNEISEKSEIFDDQFSVERPDGSNFTLKIRSTKLEDSAMYFCASSYDRGWNTEAFFGQGTRLTVV.

This rearrangement joins TRBV12-3 or TRBV12-4 to TRBJ1-6; possible D gene TRBD1, 6 bases. V gave up 2 bases and J gave up 9 bases, with 17 bases separating them. There are 16 residues in the CDR3. For the CDR3, the DNA is TGTGCCAGCAGTTTAACCCTACAGGGAATAGGTTCACCCCTCCACTTT. It codes for CASSLTLQGIGSPLHF.

This clonotype was observed a handful of times. The chain couples TRBV7-2 to TRBJ2-3; TRBD2 matches 7 bases. Germline loops: CDR1 SGHTA, CDR2 FQGNSA. CDR3 length: 17 residues. V lost 1 base, J lost 2 bases, and 9 bases stayed unmatched. The CDR3 region is CASSLDGDYTITDTQYF. CDR3 bases: TGTGCCAGCAGCTTAGATGGGGACTACACGATCACAGATACGCAGTATTTT.

This clonotype was counted ten times or more. This chain links TRBV28 with TRBJ1-5; a weak D match, TRBD1 (5 bases). CDR3 length: 17 residues. Per the germline V gene, CDR1 is MDHEN and CDR2 is SYDVKM. V shed 3 bases and J shed 6 bases, with 21 bases lying between them. The CDR3 sequence: CASSFPGSRGSTQPQHF. The CDR3 nucleotides read TGTGCCAGCAGTTTCCCGGGAAGCCGGGGCTCCACTCAGCCCCAGCATTTT.

This sequence joins TRBV12-3 or TRBV12-4 and TRBJ2-1, with 7 bases matching TRBD1. The CDR3 has 14 residues. V lost 8 bases to trimming and J lost 5 bases; unmatched junction nucleotides: 9. CDR3 sequence (DNA): TGTGCCAGCTGCCGGGACAGAGAGAACAATGAGCAGTTCTTC. It encodes CASCRDRENNEQFF.

This clonotype was found a few times. The rearrangement joins TRBV6-5 to TRBJ2-7; D gene unclear. The V gene lost 2 bases and the J gene lost 0 bases, with 17 bases spanning the gap. In germline, CDR1 is MNHEY, CDR2 SVGAGI. There are 17 residues in the CDR3. The DNA for the CDR3 is TGTGCCAGCAGTTACAGTGCCCGATCCGCCGGCTCCTACGAGCAGTACTTC. Its protein product is CASSYSARSAGSYEQYF.

This clonotype was recorded many times. This chain joins TRBV7-6 and TRBJ2-7; 11 nucleotides agree with TRBD1. This CDR3 spans 16 amino acids. CDR1 is SGHVS, CDR2 FNYEAQ, per germline. J gave up 1 base and V 4 bases, and 6 bases lay outside the gene matches. CDR3 loop: CASSSYGTGGSYEQYF. The CDR3 nucleotides read TGTGCCAGCAGCTCTTACGGGACAGGGGGTTCCTACGAGCAGTACTTC.

This clonotype was found a few times. The rearrangement links TRBV5-1 to TRBJ2-1, with 7 nucleotides matching TRBD2. The CDR3 is 14 amino acids. J was trimmed by 9 bases and V by 0 bases; bases with no gene match: 6. Per germline, CDR1 SGHRS and CDR2 YFSETQ. CDR3 residues: CASSLGGAGVEQFF. The CDR3 bases are TGCGCCAGCAGCTTGGGTGGGGCGGGGGTTGAGCAGTTCTTC.

The gene calls are TRBV6-2 or TRBV6-3 and TRBJ1-5; 8 bases are a match to TRBD1. In germline, CDR1 is MNHEY, CDR2 SVGEGT. J lost 5 bases, V lost 5 bases, and 29 bases had no gene match. This CDR3 region has 22 residues. CDR3 nucleotides: TGTGCCAGCAGTCCCAGGGACAGGAGAACTAGTACCCCCCCGGGAGGGTATCAGCCCCAGCATTTT. It encodes CASSPRDRRTSTPPGGYQPQHF.

The chain has TRBV10-3 and TRBJ2-3; either TRBD1 or TRBD2 may supply D (5 bases each). The V end was cut by 3 bases, the J end by 2 bases, with 12 bases between. Germline loops: CDR1 ENHRY, CDR2 SYGVKD. The CDR3 is 15 residues long. The CDR3 here is CAISEGTEYTDTQYF. The CDR3 nucleotides read TGTGCCATCAGTGAAGGGACCGAATACACAGATACGCAGTATTTT.

The chain employs TRBV6-6 and TRBJ2-1; 7 bases line up with TRBD2. The CDR3 is 15 residues long. The junction had 10 bases not matched to a gene; V was cut back by 5 bases and J by 6 bases. The germline gives CDR1 MNHNY, CDR2 SVGAGI (reference sequence). The CDR3 loop reads CASSGDGTIVNEQFF. CDR3 bases: TGTGCCAGCAGTGGAGATGGGACTATAGTCAATGAGCAGTTCTTC.

The V and J genes are TRBV3-1 and TRBJ2-2; D uncertain. V lost 0 bases to trimming and J lost 7 bases, with 12 bases between them. The CDR3 loop spans 15 amino acids. Germline V gene lookup returns CDR1 LGHDT and CDR2 YNNKEL (reference sequence). CDR3 nucleotides: TGTGCCAGCAGCCAAGACACGGGTTGGATCGGGGAGCTGTTTTTT. Its translation: CASSQDTGWIGELFF.

This clonotype was seen repeatedly, ten times or more. The CDR3 nucleotides are TGTGCCAGCAGTTCGGCCTCGGGACAGGGCAACAATGAGCAGTTCTTC. This encodes CASSSASGQGNNEQFF. The chain links TRBV6-2 or TRBV6-3 to TRBJ2-1; 9 bases align to TRBD1. CDR1 is MNHEY, CDR2 SVGEGT, per germline. The CDR3 runs 16 residues. V dropped 4 bases and J dropped 5; count of bases not matched to a gene: 9.

V usage is TRBV6-6 and J usage is TRBJ2-4, with 15 bases lining up with TRBD2. In germline, CDR1 is MNHNY, CDR2 SVGAGI (reference sequence). With 6 bases clipped from V and 0 bases from J, the junction kept 6 bases outside the gene matches. The CDR3 length is 18 residues. The DNA for the CDR3 is TGTGCCAGCAGGCCGGGACTAGCGGGGGGTATAGCCAAAAACATTCAGTACTTC. Its protein product is CASRPGLAGGIAKNIQYF.

The chain combines TRBV7-8 with TRBJ1-2; D remains unclear. This CDR3 is 14 amino acids long. Trimming removed 1 base at V and 4 bases at J, with 10 bases between. Looked up from germline, CDR1 is SGHVS and CDR2 is FQNEAQ. CDR3 in amino acids: CASSLVPEGYGYTF. CDR3 coding DNA: TGTGCCAGCAGCTTAGTACCGGAGGGCTATGGCTACACCTTC. The whole variable domain, filled in from reference TRBV7-8 and TRBJ1-2, reads GAGVSQSPRYKVAKRGQDVALRCDPISGHVSLFWYQQALGQGPEFLTYFQNEAQLDKSGLPSDRFFAERPEGSVSTLKIQRTQQEDSAVYLCASSLVPEGYGYTFGSGTRLTVV.

CDR3 region: CASSRSRTVNTEAFF. In nucleotides, the CDR3 is TGCGCCAGCAGCCGCTCGAGGACAGTGAACACTGAAGCTTTCTTT. The chain joins TRBV4-1 to TRBJ1-1; D is possibly TRBD1 (6 bases). Germline loops: CDR1 MGHRA, CDR2 YSYEKL. The length of the CDR3 is 15 residues. V was trimmed by 4 bases and J by 0 bases, leaving 12 bases between them.

The chain joins TRBV10-2 to TRBJ2-5; no definite D call. V gave up 5 bases and J gave up 5 bases, with 27 bases separating them. The CDR3 is 18 amino acids. Germline values: CDR1 WSHSY, CDR2 SAAADI. CDR3 residues: CASSYRMKGFGTGETQYF. CDR3 in DNA: TGCGCCAGCAGTTACCGAATGAAGGGTTTTGGCACTGGGGAGACCCAGTACTTC.

This clonotype was recorded only once. The chain joins TRBV18 to TRBJ2-6, with no clear D. Germline V gene lookup returns CDR1 KGHSH and CDR2 LQKENI. V was clipped by 2 bases and J by 0 bases, with 11 bases between them. This CDR3 comprises 17 residues. The CDR3 is CASSPGGGSSGANVLTF. CDR3 coding DNA: TGTGCCAGCTCACCAGGTGGCGGAAGCTCTGGGGCCAACGTCCTGACTTTC.